The 3 T cell receptor beta chains below were found in one sample sequenced in a study of T cells in Graves' hyperthyroidism and ophthalmopathy. Amplification targeted TCR beta CDR3 regions from RNA transcripts. Initially, a first-round RT-PCR of the TCR CDR3 employed the HTBI primer set. TCRdb recomputed calls from the multiplex PCR reads with MiXCR, one row per CDR3 protein. The repertoire has 360,000 or so distinct CDR3 sequences, about 20% of them found once; the top ten carry 3.5% to 4%. The sequenced material came from blood. The receptors here all came from a woman aged 18-29 years with Graves' hyperthyroidism.

This clonotype has at least ten counts. V and J are TRBV7-9 and TRBJ1-2; D is unclear. Per germline, CDR1 SEHNR and CDR2 FQNEAQ (reference sequence). This CDR3 has 13 amino acids. Trimming removed 10 bases at V and 7 bases at J, with 19 bases between. The CDR3 here is CATMGQEMGGYTF. The CDR3 DNA follows: TGTGCCACCATGGGCCAGGAGATGGGTGGCTACACCTTC.

The chain joins TRBV6-5 to TRBJ1-2, with TRBD1 matching 8 bases. The V and J ends lost 5 bases and 4 bases, in that order; junction bases with no gene match: 9. CDR1 and CDR2 (germline): MNHEY, SVGAGI. The length of the CDR3 is 15 residues. This CDR3 is CASSTTPGQGYGYTF. Here the CDR3 DNA reads TGTGCCAGCAGTACTACCCCAGGACAGGGCTATGGCTACACCTTC.

This clonotype was seen many times. V is TRBV11-1 and J is TRBJ1-1; 7 bases agree with TRBD1. CDR1 is SGHAT and CDR2 is FQDESV in the germline V gene (reference sequence). This CDR3 has 17 amino acids. The junction had 17 bases not matched to a gene; V was cut back by 5 bases and J by 5 bases. Here the CDR3 reads CASSKGGRGRMGTEAFF. The CDR3 DNA reads as TGTGCCAGCAGCAAAGGTGGGAGGGGGCGTATGGGGACTGAAGCTTTCTTT.